One sample yielded the 2 T cell receptor beta chains listed below, sequenced in a study of T cell clonotyping in hematopoietic cell transplantation. Assay: immunoSEQ multiplex PCR; the TCRdb copy retains only in-frame clones and omits some. Of 20,000 or so clones in the sample, 70% to 85% were seen once. The source material was peripheral blood mononuclear cells. The source of these receptors is a man between 60 and 75 years old in good health. Some clones in this sample may be carry-over from other donors' samples.

The chain uses TRBV5-6 and TRBJ2-5; tentatively, D is TRBD1 (6 bases). The better agreement between TRBJ2-7 and the DNA end casts doubt on the J call. Germline-derived CDR1 and CDR2 are SGHDT and YYEEEE. The CDR3 consists of 15 residues. CDR3 in amino acids: CASSFTGLGSYEQYF. CDR3 sequence (DNA): TGTGCCAGCAGCTTTACAGGGTTAGGATCCTACGAGCAGTACTTC.

This clone was picked up a small number of times. This chain connects TRBV4-1 to TRBJ1-4; no clear D gene. This CDR3 has 14 residues. Trimming took 4 bases from V and 8 from J, leaving 14 bases between them. Germline V lookup: CDR1 MGHRA, CDR2 YSYEKL. CDR3 sequence reads: CASSRPTRGEKLFF. The CDR3 DNA sequence: TGCGCCAGCAGCCGACCCACACGTGGAGAAAAACTGTTTTTT.